This entry concerns a single TCR beta chain. The data were taken from a study of preoperative IRX-2 immunotherapy in early breast cancer. TCRdb's copy holds only in-frame clones and misses some; the assay was immunoSEQ multiplex PCR. The data contain 75,000 to 100,000 clones, 86% of them seen just once; the ten biggest clones take up over 2%. The V and J ends lost 1 base and 1 base respectively, with 19 bases between them. Germline assignment: CDR1 MDHEN and CDR2 SYDVKM. The CDR3 sequence is 18 residues long. Treatment denoted: preoperative locoregional IRX-2 cytokine immunotherapy. This phase Ib study tested locoregional IRX-2 cytokine immunotherapy given before surgery.

The specimen comprised tumor tissue, sampled after IRX-2 immunotherapy. The receptor's source is a human donor with breast cancer. The chain employs TRBV28 and TRBJ1-1; possible D gene TRBD1, 5 bases. CDR3 DNA sequence: TGTGCCAGCAGTTTATCAGGGCCCGCTATACCAACGAACACTGAAGCTTTCTTT. This codes for CASSLSGPAIPTNTEAFF.